What follows are 26 T cell receptor beta chains derived from one specimen sequenced in a study of blood T cells in healthy people across ages. Alongside a J-beta primer mix, a sample-barcoded 5' primer served in a second PCR lasting 7 to 11 cycles. TCRdb redid the calling of the 5' RACE reads with MiXCR, one entry per CDR3 protein. The sample shows around 1,000,000 distinct CDR3 sequences, approximately 26% of them seen only once. Another study also made use of these data, one on T cells of mothers and their children.

Source material: blood. Receptors were obtained from a girl aged 2 to 9 in good health.

This chain uses TRBV28 with TRBJ2-2; D possibly corresponds to TRBD2 (6 bases). Germline V gene sequence: CDR1 MDHEN, CDR2 SYDVKM. V lost 7 bases and J lost 8, with 23 bases in between. The CDR3 has 16 amino acids. CDR3 in amino acids: CASTLFRGSGGGELFF. In nucleotides, the CDR3 is TGTGCCAGCACCCTTTTCCGTGGTAGCGGAGGGGGGGAGCTGTTTTTT.

This clonotype was found once. The chain has TRBV7-6 and TRBJ1-5, with 7 bases identical to TRBD1. From germline, CDR1 is SGHVS and CDR2 FNYEAQ. The V segment lost 5 bases and the J segment 0 bases; nucleotides outside the gene matches: 7. This CDR3 has 16 amino acids. The CDR3 region is CASSPGQAFSNQPQHF. The CDR3 nucleotides are TGTGCCAGCAGCCCAGGACAGGCCTTTAGCAATCAGCCCCAGCATTTT. Complete variable domain (other parts from reference TRBV7-6 and TRBJ1-5): GAGVSQSPRYKVTKRGQDVALRCDPISGHVSLYWYRQALGQGPEFLTYFNYEAQQDKSGLPNDRFSAERPEGSISTLTIQRTEQRDSAMYRCASSPGQAFSNQPQHFGDGTRLSIL.

The gene calls are TRBV12-3 or TRBV12-4 and TRBJ2-5, with TRBD2 as a possible D gene (5 bases). The last part of the DNA fits TRBJ2-7 better; the J call may be wrong. CDR3 size: 13 residues. The CDR3 DNA is TGTGCCAGCAGTTTAGAGTCTAGCCACGAGCAGTACTTC. Translating gives CASSLESSHEQYF.

The chain combines TRBV20-1 with TRBJ2-5; D uncertain. The tail of the sequence fits TRBJ2-7 better, so the J call may be wrong. This CDR3 has 13 residues. Germline lookup yields CDR1 DFQATT and CDR2 SNEGSKA (reference sequence). The CDR3 protein is CSARSGSPYEQYF. CDR3 bases: TGCAGTGCTAGGTCGGGTAGCCCCTACGAGCAGTACTTC.

CDR3 bases: TGTGCCAGCACCCAAAAGTGGAGTAGATACGAGCAGTACTTC. Its protein is CASTQKWSRYEQYF. V and J are TRBV7-9 and TRBJ2-5; D ambiguous. The DNA end is more similar to TRBJ2-7, so the J call may be wrong. Germline assignment: CDR1 SEHNR and CDR2 FQNEAQ (reference sequence). CDR3 length: 14 amino acids.

Only a few counts were recorded for this clonotype. The chain joins TRBV19 to TRBJ2-5; tentatively, D is TRBD1 or TRBD2 (5 bases each). The better agreement between TRBJ2-1 and the DNA end casts doubt on the J call. The CDR3 covers 15 residues. From germline, CDR1 is LNHDA and CDR2 SQIVND (reference sequence). The CDR3 is CASSIAGQGADEQFF. The CDR3 bases are TGTGCCAGTAGTATAGCGGGGCAGGGTGCCGATGAGCAGTTCTTC.

J is TRBJ2-1 and V is TRBV15; possibly TRBD1 or TRBD2 for D (5 bases each). The germline V and J ends were trimmed by 2 bases and 11 bases, with 10 bases remaining between them. Per germline, CDR1 LNHNV and CDR2 YYDKDF (reference sequence). This CDR3 is 12 amino acids long. The CDR3 bases are TGTGCCACCAGCAGACCCGGGACGAAGCAGTTCTTC. Its translation is CATSRPGTKQFF.

This clonotype was counted only a few times. The V gene is TRBV14, the J gene TRBJ2-7, with a tentative D call TRBD1 (7 bases). Germline CDR1 is SGHDN and CDR2 is FVKESK. This CDR3 comprises 15 residues. Trimming removed 2 bases from V and 6 bases from J, with 17 bases in between. The CDR3 nucleotides are TGTGCCAGCAGCCAACAGGGGGGCGTGTGGGGCGAGCAGTACTTC. Protein sequence: CASSQQGGVWGEQYF.

This clonotype appeared a few times. The gene calls are TRBV7-9 and TRBJ2-5, with TRBD1 as a possible D gene (6 bases). The J call may be wrong; the DNA end is better matched by TRBJ2-1. This CDR3 spans 10 amino acids. The germline V gene has CDR1 SEHNR and CDR2 FQNEAQ (reference sequence). As DNA, the CDR3 is TGTGCCGCCGATCAGGGGGAGCAGTTCTTC. Its protein is CAADQGEQFF.

Many counts were recorded for this clonotype. V is TRBV4-2 and J is TRBJ2-7; TRBD2 matches 7 bases. The V segment lost 1 base and the J segment 7 bases; nucleotides outside the gene matches: 13. This CDR3 spans 16 amino acids. The germline CDR1 and CDR2 sequences are LGHNA and YNFKEQ. In nucleotides, the CDR3 is TGTGCCAGCAGCCAAGGAGGCGGGGCGGGAGTGGAGGAGCAGTACTTC. It yields the protein CASSQGGGAGVEEQYF.

This clonotype was recorded a few times. The chain couples TRBV29-1 to TRBJ2-6; 12 bases fit TRBD1. The germline V gene has CDR1 SQVTM and CDR2 ANQGSEA. V gave up 6 bases and J gave up 4 bases; unmatched junction bases: 13. The CDR3 extends over 18 amino acids. In nucleotides, the CDR3 is TGCAGCGTCTCACCCGGGACAGGGGGCTCCTCGGGGGCCAACGTCCTGACTTTC. Protein product: CSVSPGTGGSSGANVLTF.

V is TRBV28 and J is TRBJ2-7; weak D call: TRBD2 (5 bases). V lost 4 bases, J lost 1 base, and 17 bases lay in between. There are 16 residues in the CDR3. From germline, CDR1 is MDHEN and CDR2 SYDVKM. CDR3 protein: CASSWRNGELSYEQYF. DNA of the CDR3: TGTGCCAGCAGTTGGAGAAACGGGGAGCTTTCCTACGAGCAGTACTTC.

The rearrangement links TRBV5-1 to TRBJ2-5; tentative D call: TRBD2 (6 bases). CDR1 SGHRS and CDR2 YFSETQ come from the germline V gene. This CDR3 has 12 amino acids. V was pared by 3 bases and J by 11 bases, with 14 bases between. In DNA form, the CDR3 reads TGCGCCAGCAGCTCAGAACTTGGAGGGCAGTACTTC. Translating it yields CASSSELGGQYF.

The chain has TRBV12-3 or TRBV12-4 and TRBJ2-2; 7 bases line up with TRBD1. This CDR3 is built from 14 residues. The V gene end was trimmed by 6 bases and the J gene end by 7 bases; junction bases not matched to a gene: 8. In DNA, the CDR3 is TGTGCCAGCAGCTATACAGGGGTTGGCGGGGAGCTGTTTTTT. It encodes CASSYTGVGGELFF.

This clonotype was detected a few times. CDR3 DNA sequence: TGTGCCAGTCGTGGGGGTAACTCCTACGAGCAGTACTTC. Its protein product is CASRGGNSYEQYF. V and J are TRBV2 and TRBJ2-5; the D gene could be TRBD1 or TRBD2 (5 bases each). Judging by the DNA end, TRBJ2-7 fits better; the J call may be wrong. The CDR3 extends over 13 amino acids. Germline values: CDR1 SNHLY, CDR2 FYNNEI.

There are a few counts of this clonotype. The V gene is TRBV28, the J gene TRBJ2-2; 14 bases are shared with TRBD2. Germline CDR1 and CDR2: MDHEN and SYDVKM. The CDR3 loop spans 20 amino acids. V was pared by 6 bases and J by 6 bases, with 18 bases of the junction left unmatched. CDR3 sequence: CASSDPTGTSGRIYPGELFF. The DNA of the CDR3 is TGTGCCAGCAGCGATCCAACCGGGACTAGCGGGAGAATTTATCCCGGGGAGCTGTTTTTT.

This chain links TRBV29-1 with TRBJ1-5; D possibly corresponds to TRBD1 (5 bases). The V end lost 7 bases, the J end lost 3 bases, and 13 bases lay between the germline ends. Germline lookup yields CDR1 SQVTM and CDR2 ANQGSEA. The CDR3 loop spans 13 amino acids. DNA of the CDR3: TGCAGCGCAATCACAGGTCCCAATCAGCCCCAGCATTTT. As protein: CSAITGPNQPQHF.

This clonotype appeared a few times. This chain connects TRBV4-1 to TRBJ2-1, with D tentatively TRBD1 (6 bases). The germline gives CDR1 MGHRA, CDR2 YSYEKL. Trimming removed 2 bases at V and 1 base at J, with 12 bases between. The CDR3 runs 16 residues. The CDR3 protein is CASSQLEQGSYNEQFF. CDR3 nucleotide sequence: TGCGCCAGCAGCCAACTTGAACAGGGATCCTACAATGAGCAGTTCTTC.

The CDR3 DNA reads as TGTGCCAGCAGTCCCCTACGACAGGCCCGCGCAGGCACTGAAGCTTTCTTT. It specifies CASSPLRQARAGTEAFF. The rearrangement uses TRBV28 and TRBJ1-1; maybe TRBD1 (6 bases). The V gene's germline CDR1 is MDHEN and CDR2 SYDVKM. V gave up 5 bases and J gave up 4 bases, with 23 bases separating them. The CDR3 length is 17 residues.

V usage is TRBV7-6 and J usage is TRBJ2-3; D is possibly TRBD1 (6 bases). The CDR3 contains 14 residues. CDR1 and CDR2 from the germline V gene are SGHVS and FNYEAQ. Trimming shortened V by 3 bases and J by 4 bases, and 11 bases separated the two germline ends. CDR3 coding DNA: TGTGCCAGCAGCTTTACAGGGCGAGCAGATACGCAGTATTTT. Its protein product is CASSFTGRADTQYF. Full variable domain (rest looked up from reference TRBV7-6 and TRBJ2-3): GAGVSQSPRYKVTKRGQDVALRCDPISGHVSLYWYRQALGQGPEFLTYFNYEAQQDKSGLPNDRFSAERPEGSISTLTIQRTEQRDSAMYRCASSFTGRADTQYFGPGTRLTVL.

The chain carries TRBV20-1 and TRBJ2-5, with 8 nucleotides matching TRBD1. CDR3 length: 17 amino acids. Germline V CDR1 and CDR2: DFQATT, SNEGSKA (reference sequence). V shed 3 bases, J shed 5 bases, and the junction held 17 bases outside the gene matches. The CDR3 protein is CSARSLGQGLQGETQYF. The CDR3, as DNA: TGCAGTGCTAGGTCCCTCGGACAGGGCCTACAGGGGGAGACCCAGTACTTC.

Turning to this clonotype: The junction departs from germline at one end; a sequencing error may be responsible. This chain joins TRBV20-1 and TRBJ2-5; TRBD2 matches at 11 bases. The J call may be incorrect, as the DNA end agrees better with TRBJ2-1. CDR3 length: 13 amino acids. Germline CDR1 and CDR2: DFQATT and SNEGSKA (reference sequence). The chain's CDR3 is CSSTSGMNNEQFF. The CDR3 coding sequence is TGTAGCTCGACTAGCGGGATGAACAATGAGCAGTTCTTC.

This clonotype was observed a few times. The gene calls are TRBV7-9 and TRBJ2-4, with TRBD2 matching over 7 bases. This CDR3 has 14 residues. Per germline, CDR1 SEHNR and CDR2 FQNEAQ (reference sequence). Unmatched junction bases numbered 7, after V lost 1 base and J lost 10 bases. CDR3 in amino acids: CASSLGPGGRIQYF. The CDR3 DNA follows: TGTGCCAGCAGCTTAGGGCCGGGGGGACGGATTCAGTACTTC.

The rearrangement joins TRBV12-3 or TRBV12-4 to TRBJ2-5; D is unclear. V lost 8 bases and J 5 bases, leaving 15 bases between the germline ends. This CDR3 spans 13 amino acids. In nucleotides, the CDR3 is TGTGCCAGCGAAGGCCTAAAGGAGGAGACCCAGTACTTC. Translating gives CASEGLKEETQYF.

CDR3 region: CASSRQTGPDEQYF. In DNA form, the CDR3 reads TGTGCCAGCAGCCGTCAGACAGGTCCTGACGAGCAGTACTTC. The rearrangement joins TRBV7-2 to TRBJ2-5; weak D call: TRBD1 (6 bases). The assigned J gene may be wrong: the sequence end matches TRBJ2-7 better. There are 14 residues in the CDR3. Germline assignment: CDR1 SGHTA and CDR2 FQGNSA.

The chain carries TRBV7-2 and TRBJ2-1, with D maybe TRBD2 (5 bases). Gene TRBJ2-7 matches the end of the DNA better, so the J call may be wrong. The CDR3 runs to 17 residues. Germline V lookup: CDR1 SGHTA, CDR2 FQGNSA. DNA of the CDR3: TGTGCCAGCAGCTTATCGGGGTCCAACTCATACGCGAGCGAGCAGTACTTC. Its translation is CASSLSGSNSYASEQYF.